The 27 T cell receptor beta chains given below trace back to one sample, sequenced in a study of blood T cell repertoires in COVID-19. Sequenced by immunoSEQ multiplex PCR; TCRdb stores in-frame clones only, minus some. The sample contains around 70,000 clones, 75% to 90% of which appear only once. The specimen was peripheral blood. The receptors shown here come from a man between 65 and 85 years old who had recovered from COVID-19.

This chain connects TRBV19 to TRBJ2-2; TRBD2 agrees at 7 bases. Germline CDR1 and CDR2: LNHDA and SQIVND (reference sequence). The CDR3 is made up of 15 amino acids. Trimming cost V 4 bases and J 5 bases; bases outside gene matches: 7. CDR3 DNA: TGTGCCAGTAGTAATTGGAGGGAGGGTACCGGGGAGCTGTTTTTT. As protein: CASSNWREGTGELFF. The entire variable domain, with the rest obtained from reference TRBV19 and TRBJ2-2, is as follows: DGGITQSPKYLFRKEGQNVTLSCEQNLNHDAMYWYRQDPGQGLRLIYYSQIVNDFQKGDIAEGYSVSREKKESFPLTVTSAQKNPTAFYLCASSNWREGTGELFFGEGSRLTVL.

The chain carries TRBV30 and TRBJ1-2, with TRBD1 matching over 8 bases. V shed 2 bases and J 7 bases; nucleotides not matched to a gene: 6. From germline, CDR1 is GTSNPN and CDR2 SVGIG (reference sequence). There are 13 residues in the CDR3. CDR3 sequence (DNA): TGTGCCTGGAGTACCCCGGACAGGGCTGGCTACACCTTC. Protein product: CAWSTPDRAGYTF.

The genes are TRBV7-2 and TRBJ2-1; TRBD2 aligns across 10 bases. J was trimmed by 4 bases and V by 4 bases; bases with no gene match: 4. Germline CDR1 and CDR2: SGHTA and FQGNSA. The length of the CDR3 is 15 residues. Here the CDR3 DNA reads TGTGCCAGCAGCTCCGGACTAGCGGAGTACAATGAGCAGTTCTTC. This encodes CASSSGLAEYNEQFF.

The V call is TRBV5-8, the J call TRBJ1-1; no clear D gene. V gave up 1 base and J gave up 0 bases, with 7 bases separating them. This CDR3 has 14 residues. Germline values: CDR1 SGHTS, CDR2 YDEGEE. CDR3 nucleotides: TGTGCCAGCAGCTTGCGGTACGTGAACACTGAAGCTTTCTTT. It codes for CASSLRYVNTEAFF.

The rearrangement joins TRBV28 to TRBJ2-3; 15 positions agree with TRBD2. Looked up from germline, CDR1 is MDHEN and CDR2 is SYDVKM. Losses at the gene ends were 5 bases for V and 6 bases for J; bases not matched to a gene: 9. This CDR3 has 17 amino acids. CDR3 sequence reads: CASSTGLAGGGTDTQYF. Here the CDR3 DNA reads TGTGCCAGCAGTACGGGACTAGCGGGAGGAGGGACCGATACGCAGTATTTT. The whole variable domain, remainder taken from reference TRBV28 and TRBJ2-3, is DVKVTQSSRYLVKRTGEKVFLECVQDMDHENMFWYRQDPGLGLRLIYFSYDVKMKEKGDIPEGYSVSREKKERFSLILESASTNQTSMYLCASSTGLAGGGTDTQYFGPGTRLTVL.

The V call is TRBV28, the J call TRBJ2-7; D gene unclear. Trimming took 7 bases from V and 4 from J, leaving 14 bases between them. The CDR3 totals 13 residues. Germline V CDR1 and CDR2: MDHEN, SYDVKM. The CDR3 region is CASTLSSTYEQYF. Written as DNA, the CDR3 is TGTGCCAGCACCCTATCTTCCACTTACGAGCAGTACTTC.

The CDR3 spells CASSLDRVAYGYTF. The CDR3 DNA sequence: TGCGCCAGCAGCTTGGACAGGGTTGCCTATGGCTACACCTTC. This chain connects TRBV5-1 to TRBJ1-2; D may be TRBD1 (6 bases). Germline assignment: CDR1 SGHRS and CDR2 YFSETQ. The CDR3 has 14 residues. V was cut by 0 bases and J by 4 bases, with 10 bases left in between.

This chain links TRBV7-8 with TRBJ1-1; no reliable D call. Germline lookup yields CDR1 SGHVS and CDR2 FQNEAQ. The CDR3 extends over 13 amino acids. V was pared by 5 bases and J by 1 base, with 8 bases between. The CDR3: CASSIRQNTEAFF. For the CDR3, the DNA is TGTGCCAGCAGCATAAGACAGAACACTGAAGCTTTCTTT.

The CDR3 nucleotides read TGTGCCAGCAGCAAACAGGGTAAGGACTACGAGCAGTACTTC. Amino acid sequence: CASSKQGKDYEQYF. V gene TRBV21-1 combines with J gene TRBJ2-7; the table's D call TRBD1 went unverified against the DNA. TRBV21-1 is reported as a pseudogene. The CDR3 has 14 residues.

The CDR3 region has the DNA TGTGCCAGCAGCTTAACAGGGGACACCTACGAGCAGTACTTC. The encoded protein is CASSLTGDTYEQYF. The rearrangement links TRBV11-2 to TRBJ2-7, with TRBD1 matching over 7 bases. The CDR3 sequence is 14 residues long. V trimming: 2 bases; J trimming: 2 bases; junction bases outside the gene matches: 3. The germline V gene has CDR1 SGHAT and CDR2 FQNNGV.

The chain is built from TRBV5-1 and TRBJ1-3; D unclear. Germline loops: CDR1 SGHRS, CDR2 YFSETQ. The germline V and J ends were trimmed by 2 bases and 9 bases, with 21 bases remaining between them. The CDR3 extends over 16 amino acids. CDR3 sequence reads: CASSFDGVVVGRTIYF. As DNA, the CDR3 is TGCGCCAGCAGCTTCGACGGAGTAGTAGTCGGTCGCACCATATATTTT.

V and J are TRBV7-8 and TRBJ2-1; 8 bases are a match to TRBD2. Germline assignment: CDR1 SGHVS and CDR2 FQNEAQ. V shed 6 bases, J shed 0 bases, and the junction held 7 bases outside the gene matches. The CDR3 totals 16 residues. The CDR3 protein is CASRFKREFSYNEQFF. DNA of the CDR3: TGTGCCAGCAGATTCAAGCGGGAGTTCTCCTACAATGAGCAGTTCTTC.

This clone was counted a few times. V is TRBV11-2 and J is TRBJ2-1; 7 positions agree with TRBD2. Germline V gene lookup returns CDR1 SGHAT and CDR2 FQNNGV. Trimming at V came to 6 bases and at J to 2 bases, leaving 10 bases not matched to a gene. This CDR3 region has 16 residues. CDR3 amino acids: CASRTERGSPYNEQFF. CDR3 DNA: TGTGCCAGCAGAACTGAGCGGGGCTCCCCCTACAATGAGCAGTTCTTC.

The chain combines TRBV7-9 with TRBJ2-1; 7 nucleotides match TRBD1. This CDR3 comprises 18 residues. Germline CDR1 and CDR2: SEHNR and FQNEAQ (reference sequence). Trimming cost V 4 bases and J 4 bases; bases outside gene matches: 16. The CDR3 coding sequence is TGTGCCAGCAGCTCAATGACAGGGACATCTTTTCGATACAATGAGCAGTTCTTC. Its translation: CASSSMTGTSFRYNEQFF. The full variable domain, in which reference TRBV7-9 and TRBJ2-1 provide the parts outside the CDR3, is DTGVSQNPRHKITKRGQNVTFRCDPISEHNRLYWYRQTLGQGPEFLTYFQNEAQLEKSRLLSDRFSAERPKGSFSTLEIQRTEQGDSAMYLCASSSMTGTSFRYNEQFFGPGTRLTVL.

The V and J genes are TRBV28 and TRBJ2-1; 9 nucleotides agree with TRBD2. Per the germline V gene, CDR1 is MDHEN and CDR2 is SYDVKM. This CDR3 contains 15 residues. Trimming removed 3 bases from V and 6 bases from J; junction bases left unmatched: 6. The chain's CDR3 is CASSFIAGVRNEQFF. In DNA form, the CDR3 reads TGTGCCAGCAGTTTCATAGCGGGAGTCCGCAATGAGCAGTTCTTC.

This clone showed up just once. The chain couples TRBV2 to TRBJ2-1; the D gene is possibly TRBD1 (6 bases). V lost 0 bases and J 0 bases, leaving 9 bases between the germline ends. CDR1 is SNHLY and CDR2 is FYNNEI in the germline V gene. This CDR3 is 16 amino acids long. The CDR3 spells CASSEAGGDSYNEQFF. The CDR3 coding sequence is TGTGCCAGCAGTGAAGCAGGGGGAGACTCCTACAATGAGCAGTTCTTC.

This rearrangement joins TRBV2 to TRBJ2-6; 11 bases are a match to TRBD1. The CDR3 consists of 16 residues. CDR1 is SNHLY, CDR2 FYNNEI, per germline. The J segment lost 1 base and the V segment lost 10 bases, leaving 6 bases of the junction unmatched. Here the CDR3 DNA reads TGTGCCATTCCGGGACAGGGGGAATCTGGGGCCAACGTCCTGACTTTC. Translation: CAIPGQGESGANVLTF.

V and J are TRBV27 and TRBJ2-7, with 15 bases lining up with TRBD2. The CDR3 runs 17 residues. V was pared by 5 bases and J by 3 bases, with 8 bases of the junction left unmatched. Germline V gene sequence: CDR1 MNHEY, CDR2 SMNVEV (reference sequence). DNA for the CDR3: TGTGCCAGCAGTGGTTCTCCGGGACTAGCGGGGGGCTACGAGCAGTACTTC. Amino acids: CASSGSPGLAGGYEQYF.

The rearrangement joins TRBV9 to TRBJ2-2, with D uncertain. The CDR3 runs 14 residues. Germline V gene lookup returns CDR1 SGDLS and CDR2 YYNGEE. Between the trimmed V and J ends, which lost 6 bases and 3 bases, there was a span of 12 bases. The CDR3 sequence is CASTALLDTGELFF. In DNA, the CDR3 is TGTGCCAGCACCGCCTTACTTGACACCGGGGAGCTGTTTTTT.

CDR3 DNA sequence: TGTGCCAGCAGCTTGGGTCCGGCTGGAAACACCATATATTTT. It is translated as CASSLGPAGNTIYF. The rearrangement joins TRBV5-4 to TRBJ1-3; no clear D gene. V shed 0 bases and J shed 2 bases, with 6 bases lying between them. Germline lookup yields CDR1 SGHNT and CDR2 YYREEE (reference sequence). The CDR3 extends over 14 amino acids.

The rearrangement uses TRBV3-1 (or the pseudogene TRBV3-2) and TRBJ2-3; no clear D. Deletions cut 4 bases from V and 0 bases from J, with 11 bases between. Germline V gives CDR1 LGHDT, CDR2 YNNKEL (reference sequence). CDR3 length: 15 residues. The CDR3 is CASSLTVTSTDTQYF. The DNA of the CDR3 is TGTGCCAGCAGCCTTACTGTGACTAGCACAGATACGCAGTATTTT.

The DNA for the CDR3 is TGCGCCAGCAGCTTGGAAGGCGGAGGGGTCTATGGCTACACCTTC. This sequence encodes CASSLEGGGVYGYTF. The chain carries TRBV5-1 and TRBJ1-2, with D perhaps TRBD1 (5 bases). CDR3 length: 15 amino acids. Trimming took off 0 bases at V and 4 bases at J, with 13 bases between the two ends. Germline loops: CDR1 SGHRS, CDR2 YFSETQ.

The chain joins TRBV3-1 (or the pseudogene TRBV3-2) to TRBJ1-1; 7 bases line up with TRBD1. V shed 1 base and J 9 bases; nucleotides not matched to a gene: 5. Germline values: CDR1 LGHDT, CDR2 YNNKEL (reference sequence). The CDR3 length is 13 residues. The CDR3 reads CASSQGTGDKAFF. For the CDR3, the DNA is TGTGCCAGCAGCCAAGGGACAGGCGATAAAGCTTTCTTT.

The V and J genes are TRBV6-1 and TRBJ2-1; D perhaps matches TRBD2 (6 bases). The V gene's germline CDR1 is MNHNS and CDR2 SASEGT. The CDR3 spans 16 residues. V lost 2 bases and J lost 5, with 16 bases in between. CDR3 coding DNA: TGTGCCAGCAGTGAAAATTTTGCGGGATGGAACAATGAGCAGTTCTTC. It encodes CASSENFAGWNNEQFF.

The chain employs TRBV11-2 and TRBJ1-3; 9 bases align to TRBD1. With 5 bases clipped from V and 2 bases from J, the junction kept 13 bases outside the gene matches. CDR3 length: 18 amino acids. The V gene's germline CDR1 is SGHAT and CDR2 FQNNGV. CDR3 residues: CASSKSPDRGRAGNTIYF. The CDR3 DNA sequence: TGTGCCAGCAGCAAAAGCCCCGACAGGGGGAGGGCTGGAAACACCATATATTTT.

The CDR3 DNA follows: TGTGCCAGTAGAGCTTCCGGCAGGGAAGGCTTCGGGGAGCTGTTTTTT. Amino acid sequence: CASRASGREGFGELFF. The chain is built from TRBV19 and TRBJ2-2, with TRBD1 as a possible D gene (5 bases). From germline, CDR1 is LNHDA and CDR2 SQIVND (reference sequence). This CDR3 spans 16 amino acids. Trimming left V 6 bases short and J 7 bases short, with 21 bases between.

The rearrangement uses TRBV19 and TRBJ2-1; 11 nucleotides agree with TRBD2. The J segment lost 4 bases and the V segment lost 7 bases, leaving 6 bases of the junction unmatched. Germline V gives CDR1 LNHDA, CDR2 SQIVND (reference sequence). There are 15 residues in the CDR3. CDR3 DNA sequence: TGTGCCAGTATGGGGACTAGCGGCAATTACAATGAGCAGTTCTTC. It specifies CASMGTSGNYNEQFF.